Listed below are T cell receptor beta chains from one sample, sequenced in a study of CD8 T cells in ankylosing spondylitis. Each CDR3 protein gets one entry after TCRdb re-called the 5' RACE reads with MiXCR. Among about 360,000 distinct CDR3 sequences listed, about 15% were seen once. The sequenced material came from blood, either unsorted or a sorted T cell fraction (not recorded which). These receptor sequences come from a male donor with ankylosing spondylitis or in good health (not recorded which). CDR3s include the opening cysteine and the closing phenylalanine or tryptophan. The D gene is left open where the match is weak. The size field is filled for only some rows; it gives once, few, many or a size class.

J gene: TRBJ1-2; V gene: TRBV20-1; D gene: NA; clone size: few; CDR3 protein: CSARDRNTPGYGYTF; CDR3 DNA: TGCAGTGCTAGAGATCGGAACACCCCAGGCTATGGCTACACCTTC
J gene: TRBJ1-4; V gene: TRBV15; D gene: NA; clone size: many; CDR3 protein: CATSRDKTDGLGIF; CDR3 DNA: TGTGCCACCAGCAGAGATAAGACAGACGGTTTGGGGATATTT
J gene: TRBJ2-5; V gene: TRBV4-1; D gene: TRBD2; clone size: few; CDR3 protein: CASSQVEASGKEETQYF; CDR3 DNA: TGCGCCAGCAGCCAAGTGGAGGCTAGCGGGAAGGAAGAGACCCAGTACTTC
J gene: TRBJ2-3; V gene: TRBV29-1; D gene: NA; clone size: NA; CDR3 protein: CSVGSLGADTQYF; CDR3 DNA: TGCAGCGTCGGGTCCTTGGGGGCAGATACGCAGTATTTT
J gene: TRBJ1-2; V gene: TRBV11-1; D gene: NA; clone size: few; CDR3 protein: CASSKALMGGGRSYGYTF; CDR3 DNA: TGTGCCAGCAGCAAAGCCCTCATGGGCGGGGGACGGAGCTATGGCTACACCTTC
J gene: TRBJ2-1; V gene: TRBV30; D gene: NA; clone size: few; CDR3 protein: CAWAEGNEQFF; CDR3 DNA: TGTGCCTGGGCGGAGGGCAATGAGCAGTTCTTC
J gene: TRBJ1-4; V gene: TRBV18; D gene: NA; clone size: NA; CDR3 protein: CASSPDSINEKLFF; CDR3 DNA: TGTGCCAGCTCACCCGACTCGATTAATGAAAAACTGTTTTTT
J gene: TRBJ2-7; V gene: TRBV7-2; D gene: NA; clone size: few; CDR3 protein: CASSLEPRYEQYF; CDR3 DNA: TGTGCCAGCAGCTTAGAACCCCGGTACGAGCAGTACTTC
J gene: TRBJ2-1; V gene: TRBV19; D gene: TRBD2; clone size: NA; CDR3 protein: CASSWLAGAGSEQFF; CDR3 DNA: TGTGCCAGTAGTTGGCTAGCGGGGGCTGGAAGTGAGCAGTTCTTC
J gene: TRBJ2-5; V gene: TRBV5-5; D gene: NA; clone size: NA; CDR3 protein: CASSSVGTKQETQYF; CDR3 DNA: TGTGCCAGCAGCTCCGTGGGGACAAAGCAAGAGACCCAGTACTTC
J gene: TRBJ1-2; V gene: TRBV20-1; D gene: NA; clone size: few; CDR3 protein: CSARNYGGYGYTF; CDR3 DNA: TGCAGTGCTAGAAACTACGGGGGCTATGGCTACACCTTC
J gene: TRBJ2-3; V gene: TRBV12-3/TRBV12-4; D gene: TRBD2; clone size: few; CDR3 protein: CASSPARGGRSTDTQYF; CDR3 DNA: TGTGCCAGCAGCCCGGCTCGTGGCGGGAGGAGCACAGATACGCAGTATTTT
J gene: TRBJ1-6; V gene: TRBV25-1; D gene: NA; clone size: NA; CDR3 protein: CASSPGSPNSPLHF; CDR3 DNA: TGTGCCAGCAGTCCGGGGTCTCCTAATTCACCCCTCCACTTT
J gene: TRBJ1-2; V gene: TRBV19; D gene: NA; clone size: NA; CDR3 protein: CAATGTNRSYGYTF; CDR3 DNA: TGTGCCGCCACCGGGACCAACAGATCCTATGGCTACACCTTC
J gene: TRBJ1-2; V gene: TRBV5-1; D gene: TRBD1; clone size: NA; CDR3 protein: CASSATGDGYTF; CDR3 DNA: TGCGCCAGCAGCGCTACAGGGGATGGCTACACCTTC
J gene: TRBJ1-4; V gene: TRBV20-1; D gene: NA; clone size: NA; CDR3 protein: CSARDVGGDEKLFF; CDR3 DNA: TGCAGTGCTAGAGATGTAGGGGGTGATGAAAAACTGTTTTTT
J gene: TRBJ2-7; V gene: TRBV4-2; D gene: TRBD2; clone size: NA; CDR3 protein: CASSPLTSGGSYEQYF; CDR3 DNA: TGTGCCAGCAGCCCCTTGACTAGCGGGGGGTCCTACGAGCAGTACTTC
J gene: TRBJ1-1; V gene: TRBV6-5; D gene: TRBD1; clone size: NA; CDR3 protein: CASSYSLDRGNTEAFF; CDR3 DNA: TGTGCCAGCAGTTACTCCCTAGACAGGGGGAACACTGAAGCTTTCTTT
J gene: TRBJ1-2; V gene: TRBV12-3/TRBV12-4; D gene: NA; clone size: once; CDR3 protein: CASRLLRGRGGGYTF; CDR3 DNA: TGTGCCAGCAGATTATTACGGGGGAGGGGAGGTGGCTACACCTTC
J gene: TRBJ1-2; V gene: TRBV20-1; D gene: TRBD1; clone size: NA; CDR3 protein: CSAATGTYGYTF; CDR3 DNA: TGCAGTGCTGCGACAGGGACCTATGGCTACACCTTC
J gene: TRBJ2-2; V gene: TRBV6-5; D gene: NA; clone size: few; CDR3 protein: CASSSTGTRTEELFF; CDR3 DNA: TGTGCCAGCAGTTCGACCGGGACTCGGACCGAGGAGCTGTTTTTT
J gene: TRBJ2-7; V gene: TRBV6-1; D gene: NA; clone size: NA; CDR3 protein: CASGQFRGASSYEQYF; CDR3 DNA: TGTGCCAGCGGCCAATTTCGGGGGGCGAGTTCCTACGAGCAGTACTTC
J gene: TRBJ1-4; V gene: TRBV29-1; D gene: TRBD1; clone size: many; CDR3 protein: CSVEETGLSNEKLFF; CDR3 DNA: TGCAGCGTTGAAGAGACAGGGCTATCTAATGAAAAACTGTTTTTT
J gene: TRBJ2-7; V gene: TRBV18; D gene: TRBD1; clone size: NA; CDR3 protein: CASSPLGQGVVHEQYF; CDR3 DNA: TGTGCCAGCTCACCCCTTGGACAGGGAGTCGTGCACGAGCAGTACTTC
J gene: TRBJ2-3; V gene: TRBV11-3; D gene: NA; clone size: NA; CDR3 protein: CASSLRWDTQYF; CDR3 DNA: TGTGCCAGCAGCTTAAGGTGGGATACGCAGTATTTT
J gene: TRBJ1-5; V gene: TRBV10-3; D gene: TRBD1; clone size: few; CDR3 protein: CAISEDRGFNQPQHF; CDR3 DNA: TGTGCCATCAGTGAAGACAGGGGCTTCAATCAGCCCCAGCATTTT
J gene: TRBJ2-7; V gene: TRBV20-1; D gene: TRBD2; clone size: few; CDR3 protein: CSASIAGGYEQYF; CDR3 DNA: TGCAGTGCTTCTATAGCGGGGGGCTACGAGCAGTACTTC
J gene: TRBJ2-3; V gene: TRBV5-1; D gene: NA; clone size: few; CDR3 protein: CASSLASEADTQYF; CDR3 DNA: TGCGCCAGCAGCTTGGCCTCCGAGGCAGATACGCAGTATTTT
J gene: TRBJ2-1; V gene: TRBV19; D gene: NA; clone size: few; CDR3 protein: CASRRGGNEQFF; CDR3 DNA: TGTGCCAGTAGAAGGGGCGGCAATGAGCAGTTCTTC
J gene: TRBJ1-5; V gene: TRBV20-1; D gene: NA; clone size: NA; CDR3 protein: CSASATGPLRPQHF; CDR3 DNA: TGCAGTGCTAGTGCCACCGGCCCCCTAAGGCCCCAGCATTTT
J gene: TRBJ1-1; V gene: TRBV5-6; D gene: NA; clone size: few; CDR3 protein: CASSRMGGTEAFF; CDR3 DNA: TGTGCCAGCAGCCGCATGGGAGGCACTGAAGCTTTCTTT
J gene: TRBJ2-1; V gene: TRBV5-1; D gene: NA; clone size: NA; CDR3 protein: CASSVQGSSYNEQFF; CDR3 DNA: TGCGCCAGCAGTGTACAGGGAAGCTCCTACAATGAGCAGTTCTTC
J gene: TRBJ2-7; V gene: TRBV9; D gene: TRBD2; clone size: few; CDR3 protein: CASSVGLAGVYEQYF; CDR3 DNA: TGTGCCAGCAGCGTTGGACTAGCGGGGGTCTACGAGCAGTACTTC
J gene: TRBJ2-6; V gene: TRBV6-4; D gene: NA; clone size: NA; CDR3 protein: CASSDSWGRAGANVLTF; CDR3 DNA: TGTGCCAGCAGTGACTCGTGGGGCAGGGCTGGGGCCAACGTCCTGACTTTC
J gene: TRBJ2-5; V gene: TRBV20-1; D gene: TRBD2; clone size: few; CDR3 protein: CSARSGLAGGPRETQYF; CDR3 DNA: TGCAGTGCTAGATCAGGACTAGCGGGAGGGCCCCGAGAGACCCAGTACTTC
J gene: TRBJ2-1; V gene: TRBV12-3/TRBV12-4; D gene: TRBD1; clone size: few; CDR3 protein: CASTATGGADGEQFF; CDR3 DNA: TGTGCCAGCACCGCGACAGGGGGCGCCGATGGTGAGCAGTTCTTC
J gene: TRBJ2-7; V gene: TRBV7-2; D gene: NA; clone size: NA; CDR3 protein: CASSLGHLSYEQYF; CDR3 DNA: TGTGCCAGCAGCTTAGGACACCTCTCCTACGAGCAGTACTTC
J gene: TRBJ2-5; V gene: TRBV5-1; D gene: NA; clone size: few; CDR3 protein: CASSSRDGNEQFQETQYF; CDR3 DNA: TGCGCCAGCAGTTCCCGGGACGGGAATGAGCAATTCCAAGAGACCCAGTACTTC
J gene: TRBJ1-2; V gene: TRBV20-1; D gene: TRBD1; clone size: NA; CDR3 protein: CSARIRLTGKPTGYTF; CDR3 DNA: TGCAGTGCTAGAATTCGCCTGACAGGGAAGCCGACTGGCTACACCTTC
J gene: TRBJ1-2; V gene: TRBV12-3/TRBV12-4; D gene: NA; clone size: few; CDR3 protein: CASSVSSPEPIYGYTF; CDR3 DNA: TGTGCCAGCAGTGTAAGCAGCCCCGAACCTATCTATGGCTACACCTTC
J gene: TRBJ2-7; V gene: TRBV29-1; D gene: NA; clone size: few; CDR3 protein: CSVQSRAGHEQYF; CDR3 DNA: TGCAGCGTCCAATCCAGGGCCGGGCACGAGCAGTACTTC
J gene: TRBJ1-2; V gene: TRBV11-1; D gene: TRBD1; clone size: few; CDR3 protein: CASSLMSGGATDGYTF; CDR3 DNA: TGTGCCAGCAGCTTAATGTCAGGGGGCGCAACGGATGGCTACACCTTC
J gene: TRBJ2-3; V gene: TRBV10-2; D gene: NA; clone size: many; CDR3 protein: CASRPPGSGLNTQYF; CDR3 DNA: TGCGCCAGCAGACCCCCGGGCTCCGGGTTAAATACGCAGTATTTT
J gene: TRBJ2-2; V gene: TRBV7-8; D gene: NA; clone size: few; CDR3 protein: CASSSIGGELFF; CDR3 DNA: TGTGCCAGCAGTTCTATCGGGGGGGAGCTGTTTTTT
J gene: TRBJ1-2; V gene: TRBV5-1; D gene: TRBD1; clone size: NA; CDR3 protein: CASSSPWDSGGYTF; CDR3 DNA: TGCGCCAGCAGCTCCCCTTGGGACAGTGGTGGCTACACCTTC
J gene: TRBJ2-5; V gene: TRBV25-1; D gene: TRBD1; clone size: NA; CDR3 protein: CASSEPGRGRQETQYF; CDR3 DNA: TGTGCCAGCAGTGAACCCGGCAGGGGGCGGCAAGAGACCCAGTACTTC
J gene: TRBJ1-2; V gene: TRBV5-1; D gene: NA; clone size: NA; CDR3 protein: CASSLDSGEDYGYTF; CDR3 DNA: TGCGCCAGCAGCTTGGACTCAGGGGAAGACTATGGCTACACCTTC
J gene: TRBJ2-1; V gene: TRBV7-9; D gene: TRBD2; clone size: few; CDR3 protein: CASSQVLGTSGNNEQFF; CDR3 DNA: TGTGCCAGCAGCCAAGTACTCGGGACTAGCGGGAACAATGAGCAGTTCTTC
J gene: TRBJ1-1; V gene: TRBV5-1; D gene: NA; clone size: NA; CDR3 protein: CASSLANSWNTEAFF; CDR3 DNA: TGCGCCAGCAGCTTGGCCAATTCTTGGAACACTGAAGCTTTCTTT
J gene: TRBJ2-3; V gene: TRBV20-1; D gene: NA; clone size: NA; CDR3 protein: CSARLGGPGGADTQYF; CDR3 DNA: TGCAGTGCTAGATTGGGGGGTCCGGGCGGAGCAGATACGCAGTATTTT
J gene: TRBJ2-5; V gene: TRBV12-3/TRBV12-4; D gene: NA; clone size: NA; CDR3 protein: CASMGGPGETQYF; CDR3 DNA: TGTGCCAGCATGGGGGGGCCAGGGGAGACCCAGTACTTC
J gene: TRBJ1-2; V gene: TRBV20-1; D gene: NA; clone size: few; CDR3 protein: CSAASDRYGYTF; CDR3 DNA: TGCAGTGCTGCCTCCGACAGATATGGCTACACCTTC
J gene: TRBJ1-1; V gene: TRBV11-3; D gene: NA; clone size: NA; CDR3 protein: CASSSLAPRNTEAFF; CDR3 DNA: TGTGCCAGCAGCTCGCTCGCCCCCCGGAACACTGAAGCTTTCTTT